This entry describes one TCR beta chain. Its antigen is undetermined. Measured with immunoSEQ multiplex PCR; TCRdb has only the in-frame clones, and not every one. The sample lists under 550,000 clones, about 96% occurring once. Germline V gene lookup returns CDR1 KGHSH and CDR2 LQKENI. Deletions cut 5 bases from V and 5 bases from J, with 12 bases between. CDR3 size: 13 residues. This sample is drawn from a study of shared clonotypes between healthy human individuals. Naive CD4+ cells were CD45RA-selected; the remaining cells were memory. The study, taken as a whole, reports: Blood was the only sampled material, and tissue repertoires likely differ.

The sequenced sample consisted of naive CD4+ T cells sorted from blood. Subset reported: CD45RA+ positively selected. The J gene is TRBJ2-5, the V gene TRBV18, with D possibly TRBD2 on 6 matching bases. This receptor was identified in a woman aged 25 to 39 in good health. The CDR3 spells CASSIGRRETQYF. The CDR3 DNA is TGTGCCAGCTCAATCGGGAGACGTGAGACCCAGTACTTC.